Listed below are T cell receptor beta chains from one sample, sequenced in a study of monozygotic twins with inflammatory bowel disease. No DNA is given; TCRdb re-called the 5' RACE reads and lists each CDR3 protein once. This sample lists 440,000 or so distinct CDR3 sequences; its ten largest clones have 2% to 3%. The specimen sequenced was blood. The receptors come from a human donor with ulcerative colitis or Crohn's disease, or a healthy co-twin of an affected twin (not recorded which). The CDR3 runs from the conserved cysteine through the conserved F or W.

j_call,v_call,cdr3_aa
TRBJ2-5,TRBV20-1,CSATPQGVETQYF
TRBJ2-1,TRBV27,CASSTQGWSYNEQFF
TRBJ2-1,TRBV9,CASSARGIIGDEQFF
TRBJ2-7,TRBV30,CAWSGQGAPSSYEQYF
TRBJ2-7,TRBV2,CASSEGGGVEQYF
TRBJ1-1,TRBV12-3/TRBV12-4,CASSPDVGTEAFF
TRBJ2-1,TRBV20-1,CSASGGAGEQFF
TRBJ1-4,TRBV7-9,CASSPDGYEKLFF
TRBJ2-6,TRBV5-4,CASSLGRDLSGANVLTF
TRBJ2-2,TRBV5-4,CASSFPGLVGDTGELFF
TRBJ2-2,TRBV12-3/TRBV12-4,CASTRNTGELFF
TRBJ2-4,TRBV19,CASSILGGAKNIQYF
TRBJ1-6,TRBV2,CASIEGASSPLHF
TRBJ1-1,TRBV2,CASSGELATEAFF
TRBJ2-1,TRBV27,CASSPIGRPGEQFF
TRBJ2-7,TRBV29-1,CSVVGTTASYEQYF
TRBJ2-5,TRBV12-3/TRBV12-4,CASSRSAGAQETQYF